This T cell receptor (beta chain) was sequenced during a study of OX40 agonist ivuxolimab in advanced cancers. Study-wide context: Partial response was recorded in three patients: one hepatocellular carcinoma and two cutaneous melanoma cases. Study-wide results and caveats: It was not determined which antigens were specifically recognized by the peripheral T cells that had undergone clonal expansion.

The V end was cut by 2 bases, the J end by 6 bases, with 16 bases between. Germline loops: CDR1 SGDLS, CDR2 YYNGEE. CDR3 length: 15 amino acids. Profiled with immunoSEQ multiplex PCR; TCRdb holds only in-frame clones, not every one. The data show roughly 100,000 clones, 90% to 95% seen once. On this clone: The target antigen is unknown.

The sequence derives from an adult with an advanced solid tumor such as melanoma, head and neck, liver or kidney cancer. The source was CD4+ or CD8+ T cells sorted from blood, collected in a trial of the OX40 agonist ivuxolimab. The V gene is TRBV9, the J gene TRBJ2-3; maybe TRBD1 (7 bases). CDR3 region: CASSVSPGGIDTQYF. CDR3 in DNA: TGTGCCAGCAGCGTTAGCCCAGGGGGGATTGATACGCAGTATTTT.